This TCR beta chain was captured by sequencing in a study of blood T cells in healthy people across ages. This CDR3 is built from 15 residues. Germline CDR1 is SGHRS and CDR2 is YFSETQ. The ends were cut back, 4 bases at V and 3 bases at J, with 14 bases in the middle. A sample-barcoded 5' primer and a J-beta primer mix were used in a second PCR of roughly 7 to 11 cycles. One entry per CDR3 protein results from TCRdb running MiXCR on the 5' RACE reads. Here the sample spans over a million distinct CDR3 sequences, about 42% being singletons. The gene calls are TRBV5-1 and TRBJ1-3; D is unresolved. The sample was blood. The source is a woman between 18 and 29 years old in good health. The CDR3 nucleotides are TGCGCCAGCAGCACAGCGGGATCTTATGGAAACACCATATATTTT. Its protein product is CASSTAGSYGNTIYF.